Below are 23 T cell receptor beta chains sequenced from a single sample in a study of resident and recirculating memory T cells in vitiligo. Sequencing used immunoSEQ multiplex PCR; TCRdb keeps in-frame clones, though not all of them. The table shows about 76,000 clones, with 92% occurring only once. The sequencing sample was made of blood. These receptors came from a male donor with vitiligo.

This rearrangement joins TRBV9 to TRBJ2-4, with a tentative D call TRBD1 (5 bases). CDR3 length equals 15 residues. Germline CDR1 reads SGDLS; CDR2 reads YYNGEE. The ends were cut back, 0 bases at V and 8 bases at J, with 15 bases in the middle. The CDR3 region is CASSVGGRMLDIQYF. The CDR3 bases are TGTGCCAGCAGCGTAGGGGGCAGGATGTTGGACATTCAGTACTTC. The full variable domain, in which reference TRBV9 and TRBJ2-4 provide the parts outside the CDR3, is DSGVTQTPKHLITATGQRVTLRCSPRSGDLSVYWYQQSLDQGLQFLIQYYNGEERAKGNILERFSAQQFPDLHSELNLSSLELGDSALYFCASSVGGRMLDIQYFGAGTRLSVL.

This rearrangement joins TRBV29-1 to TRBJ2-5, with TRBD2 as a possible D gene (5 bases). Germline V gene data show CDR1 as SQVTM and CDR2 as ANQGSEA. V shed 7 bases and J shed 5 bases, with 14 bases lying between them. The CDR3 spans 12 residues. This chain's CDR3 is CSARGLAETQYF. The DNA of the CDR3 is TGCAGCGCCCGAGGACTCGCGGAGACCCAGTACTTC.

This clone was picked up a small number of times. The genes are TRBV6-5 and TRBJ1-1; D is perhaps TRBD1 (6 bases). V was trimmed by 6 bases and J by 0 bases, leaving 11 bases between them. CDR3 length equals 14 residues. Germline V gene sequence: CDR1 MNHEY, CDR2 SVGAGI. This chain's CDR3 is CASRRQVMNTEAFF. Written as DNA, the CDR3 is TGTGCCAGCAGAAGACAGGTGATGAACACTGAAGCTTTCTTT.

The chain is built from TRBV18 and TRBJ2-5; D uncertain. V was cut by 1 base and J by 7 bases, with 10 bases left in between. This CDR3 has 13 residues. In germline, CDR1 is KGHSH, CDR2 LQKENI. The CDR3 nucleotides are TGTGCCAGCTCACCACGGCAGTTTGGGACCCAGTACTTC. As protein: CASSPRQFGTQYF. The entire variable domain, with the rest obtained from reference TRBV18 and TRBJ2-5, is as follows: NAGVMQNPRHLVRRRGQEARLRCSPMKGHSHVYWYRQLPEEGLKFMVYLQKENIIDESGMPKERFSAEFPKEGPSILRIQQVVRGDSAAYFCASSPRQFGTQYFGPGTRLLVL.

This chain links TRBV5-8 with TRBJ1-5; possibly TRBD1 for D (6 bases). Trimming stripped 6 bases from V and 5 bases from J, with 15 bases between. Germline V gives CDR1 SGHTS, CDR2 YDEGEE. This CDR3 has 14 residues. CDR3: CASIYQGNHQPQHF. In DNA, the CDR3 is TGTGCCAGCATCTACCAGGGGAACCATCAGCCCCAGCATTTT.

J is TRBJ2-3 and V is TRBV6-6; possibly TRBD2 for D (5 bases). The CDR3 runs to 13 residues. CDR1 is MNHNY, CDR2 SVGAGI, per germline (reference sequence). V gave up 2 bases and J gave up 7 bases, with 10 bases separating them. CDR3 DNA sequence: TGTGCCAGCAGTTACGGTACTAGGTATACGCAGTATTTT. Translated, it gives CASSYGTRYTQYF.

The J gene is TRBJ1-1, the V gene TRBV7-9; 7 bases line up with TRBD1. V shed 5 bases and J 1 base; nucleotides not matched to a gene: 4. CDR1 is SEHNR and CDR2 is FQNEAQ in the germline V gene (reference sequence). The CDR3 is 14 amino acids. In DNA form, the CDR3 reads TGTGCCAGCAGCGCACCAGGGGGGAACACTGAAGCTTTCTTT. Amino acids: CASSAPGGNTEAFF.

CDR3 DNA: TGTGCCAGCAGCTTAACTCCCGCCCTTACAGGGTCCAACTATGGCTACACCTTC. Amino acid sequence: CASSLTPALTGSNYGYTF. The chain joins TRBV11-2 to TRBJ1-2, with D perhaps matching TRBD1 (6 bases). Germline loops: CDR1 SGHAT, CDR2 FQNNGV. Trimming removed 2 bases from V and 2 bases from J, with 21 bases in between. CDR3 length: 18 amino acids.

The genes are TRBV10-3 and TRBJ1-2; D is unclear. The CDR3 is made up of 16 amino acids. V dropped 6 bases and J dropped 6 bases, with 23 bases sitting between them. Germline V gene lookup returns CDR1 ENHRY and CDR2 SYGVKD. The CDR3 sequence is CAISSPRAAGEDGYTF. In nucleotides, the CDR3 is TGTGCCATCAGCTCCCCCCGCGCCGCCGGGGAGGATGGCTACACCTTC.

In this sample, this clone turned up once. CDR3 region: CASSYTGNTGELFF. The CDR3 DNA sequence: TGTGCCAGCAGTTACACGGGGAACACCGGGGAGCTGTTTTTT. The gene calls are TRBV6-5 and TRBJ2-2, with D uncertain. The length of the CDR3 is 14 residues. Germline V gene data show CDR1 as MNHEY and CDR2 as SVGAGI. Trimming took off 2 bases at V and 1 base at J, with 5 bases between the two ends.

The chain joins TRBV9 to TRBJ2-1, with a weak D call TRBD1 (6 bases). V lost 0 bases and J 4 bases, leaving 11 bases between the germline ends. Germline CDR1 is SGDLS and CDR2 is YYNGEE. The CDR3 spans 15 residues. CDR3 sequence reads: CASSVETGNYNEQFF. In nucleotides, the CDR3 is TGTGCCAGCAGCGTAGAAACAGGGAATTACAATGAGCAGTTCTTC. Drawing the rest from reference TRBV9 and TRBJ2-1, the complete variable domain is DSGVTQTPKHLITATGQRVTLRCSPRSGDLSVYWYQQSLDQGLQFLIQYYNGEERAKGNILERFSAQQFPDLHSELNLSSLELGDSALYFCASSVETGNYNEQFFGPGTRLTVL.

The chain links TRBV28 to TRBJ1-1; D possibly corresponds to TRBD1 (5 bases). V lost 2 bases and J 4 bases, leaving 17 bases between the germline ends. CDR3 length equals 16 residues. The germline gives CDR1 MDHEN, CDR2 SYDVKM. CDR3 amino acids: CASSLDTGESVTEAFF. CDR3 DNA sequence: TGTGCCAGCAGTTTAGATACAGGAGAGTCGGTCACTGAAGCTTTCTTT. Using reference TRBV28 and TRBJ1-1 for the parts outside the CDR3, the full variable domain is DVKVTQSSRYLVKRTGEKVFLECVQDMDHENMFWYRQDPGLGLRLIYFSYDVKMKEKGDIPEGYSVSREKKERFSLILESASTNQTSMYLCASSLDTGESVTEAFFGQGTRLTVV.

The chain links TRBV11-2 to TRBJ1-1; a weak D match, TRBD1 (5 bases). V lost 5 bases to trimming and J lost 6 bases, with 13 bases between them. The V gene's germline CDR1 is SGHAT and CDR2 FQNNGV. The CDR3 loop spans 13 amino acids. In DNA form, the CDR3 reads TGTGCCAGCAGCCCCAGGGTGGGCGCTGAAGCTTTCTTT. Translated: CASSPRVGAEAFF.

There are a few counts of this clone. The chain recombines TRBV28 with TRBJ1-2; tentatively, D is TRBD1 (6 bases). The CDR3 length is 16 residues. The ends were cut back, 3 bases at V and 4 bases at J, with 18 bases in the middle. Per the germline V gene, CDR1 is MDHEN and CDR2 is SYDVKM. CDR3 region: CASSLTDGGSPYGYTF. The CDR3 DNA follows: TGTGCCAGCAGTTTGACCGATGGGGGCAGCCCCTATGGCTACACCTTC.

The CDR3 nucleotides read TGCGCCAGCAGCTTGGATGGGGGGTACGGCTACACCTTC. It encodes CASSLDGGYGYTF. V is TRBV5-1 and J is TRBJ1-2, with D possibly TRBD1 on 5 matching bases. Trimming pared 0 bases from V and 8 bases from J, leaving 11 bases between. Germline V CDR1 and CDR2: SGHRS, YFSETQ. This CDR3 contains 13 residues. The variable domain in full, with the rest retrieved from reference TRBV5-1 and TRBJ1-2, is KAGVTQTPRYLIKTRGQQVTLSCSPISGHRSVSWYQQTPGQGLQFLFEYFSETQRNKGNFPGRFSGRQFSNSRSEMNVSTLELGDSALYLCASSLDGGYGYTFGSGTRLTVV.

The J gene is TRBJ2-7, the V gene TRBV5-4, with 10 bases aligning to TRBD1. The trim removed 4 bases at V and 4 bases at J, leaving 5 bases unmatched. Germline CDR1 is SGHNT and CDR2 is YYREEE (reference sequence). The CDR3 has 14 residues. As DNA, the CDR3 is TGTGCCAGCAGCGTCGACAGGGGGCAGTACGAGCAGTACTTC. Its translation: CASSVDRGQYEQYF. The complete variable domain, with remaining parts taken from reference TRBV5-4 and TRBJ2-7, reads ETGVTQSPTHLIKTRGQQVTLRCSSQSGHNTVSWYQQALGQGPQFIFQYYREEENGRGNFPPRFSGLQFPNYSSELNVNALELDDSALYLCASSVDRGQYEQYFGPGTRLTVT.

The V call is TRBV11-2, the J call TRBJ2-7; 7 nucleotides line up with TRBD1. There are 13 residues in the CDR3. J lost 5 bases, V lost 2 bases, and 3 bases had no gene match. Per germline, CDR1 SGHAT and CDR2 FQNNGV. CDR3 sequence (DNA): TGTGCCAGCAGCTTAAAGGGGGCGCACGAGCAGTACTTC. Protein product: CASSLKGAHEQYF.

J is TRBJ2-5 and V is TRBV11-2; the D gene is possibly TRBD2 (6 bases). Germline V lookup: CDR1 SGHAT, CDR2 FQNNGV. This CDR3 contains 13 residues. V was pared by 3 bases and J by 2 bases, with 7 bases between. CDR3 bases: TGTGCCAGCAGCTTTAGCGGACAAGAGACCCAGTACTTC. Its protein product is CASSFSGQETQYF.

The chain couples TRBV28 to TRBJ2-1; D uncertain. V was clipped by 7 bases and J by 0 bases, with 10 bases between them. This CDR3 spans 14 amino acids. Germline assignment: CDR1 MDHEN and CDR2 SYDVKM. CDR3 sequence reads: CASKRLSSYNEQFF. DNA for the CDR3: TGTGCCAGCAAGCGCCTGAGCTCCTACAATGAGCAGTTCTTC. The full variable domain, its missing parts supplied by reference TRBV28 and TRBJ2-1, is DVKVTQSSRYLVKRTGEKVFLECVQDMDHENMFWYRQDPGLGLRLIYFSYDVKMKEKGDIPEGYSVSREKKERFSLILESASTNQTSMYLCASKRLSSYNEQFFGPGTRLTVL.

The genes are TRBV5-1 and TRBJ2-7, with a tentative D call TRBD2 (6 bases). Trimming pared 4 bases from V and 2 bases from J, leaving 19 bases between. This CDR3 is built from 16 residues. The germline V gene encodes CDR1 SGHRS and CDR2 YFSETQ. The CDR3 protein is CASSLASTTIAYEQYF. In DNA form, the CDR3 reads TGCGCCAGCAGCCTAGCGTCAACAACCATCGCCTACGAGCAGTACTTC.

The CDR3 nucleotides are TGCGCCAGCAGCCCCGGTCAGGACAGGGCCGCTGGGGAGCAGTACTTC. The encoded protein is CASSPGQDRAAGEQYF. The rearrangement uses TRBV4-1 and TRBJ2-7, with 8 bases aligning to TRBD1. V shed 4 bases and J 7 bases; nucleotides not matched to a gene: 15. This CDR3 is 16 amino acids long. The V gene's germline CDR1 is MGHRA and CDR2 YSYEKL.

The DNA of the CDR3 is TGTGCCAGCAAAAAGCTGATGAACACTGAAGCTTTCTTT. Translating it yields CASKKLMNTEAFF. J is TRBJ1-1 and V is TRBV6-5, with D hard to call. The CDR3 sequence is 13 residues long. Looked up from germline, CDR1 is MNHEY and CDR2 is SVGAGI. With 7 bases removed from V and 0 bases from J, the gap between germline ends came to 9 bases.

The chain employs TRBV5-6 and TRBJ2-7; 7 positions match TRBD2. Germline V CDR1 and CDR2: SGHDT, YYEEEE. CDR3 size: 14 residues. The J segment lost 4 bases and the V segment lost 2 bases, leaving 6 bases of the junction unmatched. The CDR3 nucleotides read TGTGCCAGCAGCTTTGAACTAGCGAGTTACGAGCAGTACTTC. Translating gives CASSFELASYEQYF. The full variable domain, completed using reference TRBV5-6 and TRBJ2-7, is DAGVTQSPTHLIKTRGQQVTLRCSPKSGHDTVSWYQQALGQGPQFIFQYYEEEERQRGNFPDRFSGHQFPNYSSELNVNALLLGDSALYLCASSFELASYEQYFGPGTRLTVT.